Listed below are T cell receptor beta chains from one sample, sequenced in a study of T cells in Graves' hyperthyroidism and ophthalmopathy. A single record per CDR3 protein comes from TCRdb applying MiXCR to the multiplex PCR reads. In the table there are about 500,000 distinct CDR3 sequences, about 16% of which are singletons. Sequencing used blood. These receptors all come from a woman younger than 45 with Graves' ophthalmopathy. Both conserved end residues are part of each CDR3. The D gene is left open where the match is weak. Where a row states a size, it is once, few, many or the class of an expanded clone; other rows omit it.

j_call clone_size v_call d_call cdr3_nt cdr3_aa
TRBJ1-1 - TRBV20-1 - TGCAGTGCTAGAGATCGTATTCAGGGCTTCCTAGGGACTGAAGCTTTCTTT CSARDRIQGFLGTEAFF
TRBJ2-1 - TRBV19 - TGTGCCACATCAACAGGGACGAAGAACAATGAGCAGTTCTTC CATSTGTKNNEQFF
TRBJ2-5 - TRBV6-2/TRBV6-3 - TGTGCCAGCAGCTTAGCTCAAACGAGGGAGACCCAGTACTTC CASSLAQTRETQYF
TRBJ1-5 few TRBV10-3 TRBD1 TGTGCCATCAGGGAGGGACAGGGCAATCAGCCCCAGCATTTT CAIREGQGNQPQHF
TRBJ1-2 - TRBV11-2 - TGTGCCAGCAGTGGGGGGGCCTTTAGGGATGGCTACACCTTC CASSGGAFRDGYTF
TRBJ2-7 few TRBV10-3 - TGTGCCATCAGTGATATCTCCTACGAGCAGTACTTC CAISDISYEQYF
TRBJ1-5 few TRBV12-3/TRBV12-4 - TGTGCCAGCAGTTTAGGGGCCCTTTCCCCCCAGCATTTT CASSLGALSPQHF
TRBJ2-7 - TRBV6-8 - TGTGCCAGCAGTTACGGTGGAAAGACGGACTACTACTACGAGCAGTACTTC CASSYGGKTDYYYEQYF
TRBJ2-3 many TRBV2 TRBD2 TGTGCCAGCAGAGAACCAGGAGCGGGAGCGACATATGTCGGGCAGTATTTT CASREPGAGATYVGQYF
TRBJ1-5 - TRBV19 TRBD1 TGTGCCAGTAGGACCTCGGGACAGGGCAATCAGCCCCAGCATTTT CASRTSGQGNQPQHF
TRBJ2-3 - TRBV15 TRBD2 TGTGCCACCAGCAGATTTCTAGCGGGAAACACAGATACGCAGTATTTT CATSRFLAGNTDTQYF
TRBJ2-2 many TRBV11-2 - TGTGCCAGCAGCCTTACAGGAGCCGAATGGGAGCTGTTTTTT CASSLTGAEWELFF
TRBJ1-5 many TRBV2 - TGTGCCAGCAGTGAAGAAGGGGTCAGCAATCAGCCCCAGCATTTT CASSEEGVSNQPQHF
TRBJ2-3 many TRBV7-3 TRBD1 TGTGCCAGCAGCCCGACGGCGACAGGGGACTCGCAGTATTTT CASSPTATGDSQYF
TRBJ2-2 - TRBV7-2 TRBD2 TGTGCCAGCAGCATATATCCCGGACTGGGACTAGCGGGAAACACCGGGGAGCTGTTTTTT CASSIYPGLGLAGNTGELFF
TRBJ2-3 few TRBV4-3 TRBD2 TGCGCCAGCAGCCAAGACCCTAGCGGAGCCACAGATACGCAGTATTTT CASSQDPSGATDTQYF
TRBJ2-1 many TRBV7-3 - TGTGCCAGCAGCCTAGGGATAAACAATGAGCAGTTCTTC CASSLGINNEQFF
TRBJ2-7 - TRBV14 - TGTGCCAGCAGCCAATCACATTACGGGAGAGGGTACGAGCAGTACTTC CASSQSHYGRGYEQYF
TRBJ2-7 - TRBV6-1 - TGTGCCAGCAGTGAGTCTCTGGGGGCAGTCTCCTACGAGCAGTACTTC CASSESLGAVSYEQYF
TRBJ1-1 - TRBV4-3 - TGCGCCAGCAGCCAAGATAGAGGCAGGGGGAACACTGAAGCTTTCTTT CASSQDRGRGNTEAFF
TRBJ1-2 few TRBV6-2/TRBV6-3 TRBD1 TGTGCCAGCAGTTACCTCAGACAGGGGGCTTATGGCTACACCTTC CASSYLRQGAYGYTF
TRBJ2-7 many TRBV5-1 - TGCGCCGGACCTGGTAGTGACGGACACTCCTACGAGCAGTACTTC CAGPGSDGHSYEQYF
TRBJ1-2 few TRBV27 - TGTGCCAGCAAAGATGGCAGCTATGGCTACACCTTC CASKDGSYGYTF
TRBJ1-1 - TRBV7-9 TRBD1 TGTGCCACCGAACAGGGGGAGGTCACTGAAGCTTTCTTT CATEQGEVTEAFF
TRBJ1-2 - TRBV7-9 - TGTGCCAGCACTCCGGACGGGGATTCGGGCTACACCTTC CASTPDGDSGYTF
TRBJ2-1 many TRBV5-1 TRBD1 TGCGCCAGCAGCTTGTGGGGGACAGGGACATACAATGAGCAGTTCTTC CASSLWGTGTYNEQFF
TRBJ2-3 - TRBV7-3 TRBD2 TGTGCCAGCAGCCTTACTAGCGGGAGATATAAAGATACGCAGTATTTT CASSLTSGRYKDTQYF
TRBJ1-3 few TRBV6-1 TRBD1 TGTGCCAGCAGTCCGGGACAGAGCTCTGGAAACACCATATATTTT CASSPGQSSGNTIYF
TRBJ1-1 many TRBV28 TRBD1 TGTGCCAGTTACAGGGGGAACACTGAAGCTTTCTTT CASYRGNTEAFF
TRBJ2-2 - TRBV12-3/TRBV12-4 TRBD2 TGTGCCAGCAGTCCTACTAGCGGGAGGATCGGGGAGCTGTTTTTT CASSPTSGRIGELFF
TRBJ2-1 many TRBV12-3/TRBV12-4 TRBD2 TGTGCCAGCGGGAGGGCCGGGAATGAGCAGTTCTTC CASGRAGNEQFF
TRBJ2-2 - TRBV12-3/TRBV12-4 TRBD2 TGTGCCAGCAGTTTAGCCAGCGGGAGGTCGTGGACCGGGGAGCTGTTTTTT CASSLASGRSWTGELFF
TRBJ2-1 - TRBV6-2/TRBV6-3 - TGTGCCAGCAGTGAGAGGGATGAGCAGTTCTTC CASSERDEQFF
TRBJ1-1 many TRBV12-3/TRBV12-4 TRBD1 TGTGCCAGTTGGACAGGGGGGAACACTGAAGCTTTCTTT CASWTGGNTEAFF
TRBJ2-1 many TRBV6-6 TRBD2 TGTGCCAGCAGTTACTCCAAGGGACTAGCGGGAGAGACGAGCTCCTACAATGAGCAGTTCTTC CASSYSKGLAGETSSYNEQFF
TRBJ1-1 few TRBV9 - TGTGCCAGCAGCGGGGAACCCGTGAGCCCTGAAGCTTTCTTT CASSGEPVSPEAFF
TRBJ2-1 - TRBV5-4 - TGTGCCAGCAGCTCGGTCCGGGACACGAACAATGAGCAGTTCTTC CASSSVRDTNNEQFF
TRBJ1-1 few TRBV12-3/TRBV12-4 TRBD1 TGTGCCAGCAGGTACCCGGGACAGGGATCTGAAGCTTTCTTT CASRYPGQGSEAFF
TRBJ2-7 many TRBV28 TRBD2 TGTGCCAGCAGTTTTATAGCGGGAGTGGGCGAGCAGTACTTC CASSFIAGVGEQYF
TRBJ2-3 - TRBV7-9 - TGTGCCAGCAGCTTAGACCAGGCAGGCGTCACAGATACGCAGTATTTT CASSLDQAGVTDTQYF
TRBJ1-6 - TRBV5-1 TRBD1 TGCGCCAGCAGCCCCGGAGGGGGCCAGTATAATTCACCCCTCCACTTT CASSPGGGQYNSPLHF
TRBJ2-5 many TRBV7-9 TRBD2 TGTGCCAGCGGACCCAAGCTGGCAGCGGGAGGGCGGCAAGAGACCCAGTACTTC CASGPKLAAGGRQETQYF
TRBJ2-7 many TRBV11-2 TRBD2 TGTGCCAGCAGGCTAGCGGGAGTCTTGGCCTCGTCCTACGAGCAGTACTTC CASRLAGVLASSYEQYF
TRBJ2-3 many TRBV5-1 - TGCGCCAGCAGCTTGGCCGTCCGTGGCACAGATACGCAGTATTTT CASSLAVRGTDTQYF
TRBJ2-2 many TRBV4-1 - TGCGCCAGCAGCCAGTTCTCGGCCGGATCAAACACCGGGGAGCTGTTTTTT CASSQFSAGSNTGELFF
TRBJ2-1 many TRBV27 TRBD2 TGTGCCAGCAGTTTAATGGTGACTAGCGGGGGCTACAATGAGCAGTTCTTC CASSLMVTSGGYNEQFF
TRBJ1-5 - TRBV12-3/TRBV12-4 TRBD1 TGTGCCAGCAGTTTACAGGGGGCACGGCAGCCCCAGCATTTT CASSLQGARQPQHF
TRBJ2-7 few TRBV30 - TGTGCCTGGAGTGGGGCCCGTGAAGCGGGCGCGTACTACGAGCAGTACTTC CAWSGAREAGAYYEQYF
TRBJ2-1 - TRBV19 - TGTGCCAGTAGTATAAGTTCCGGGAGCGGAGGAATGGATGAGCAGTTCTTC CASSISSGSGGMDEQFF
TRBJ2-7 many TRBV27 - TGTGCCAGCAGTTCGTCGTTAGTCTACGAGCAGTACTTC CASSSSLVYEQYF
TRBJ2-1 many TRBV30 TRBD2 TGTGCCTGGAGTAAGATAGCGGGAGGCCCGCACAATGAGCAGTTCTTC CAWSKIAGGPHNEQFF
TRBJ2-2 - TRBV9 - TGTGCCAGCAGCGTATCGGCTAGCCGGCACACCGGGGAGCTGTTTTTT CASSVSASRHTGELFF
TRBJ2-2 many TRBV5-1 TRBD2 TGCGCCAGCAGTCACAGCGGGAGAGGCGGGGAGCTGTTTTTT CASSHSGRGGELFF
TRBJ1-5 few TRBV25-1 - TGTGCCAGCAGTGAGCCAGGGGTTGGCAATCAGCCCCAGCATTTT CASSEPGVGNQPQHF
TRBJ2-2 many TRBV11-2 - TGTGCCAGCAGCTTTCGTCTGGTGTGGGTACCCGGGGAGCTGTTTTTT CASSFRLVWVPGELFF
TRBJ1-1 few TRBV19 TRBD1 TGTGCCAGTAGTGCCGACAGGGGGCTCACTGAAGCTTTCTTT CASSADRGLTEAFF
TRBJ2-2 many TRBV7-6 - TGTGCCAGCAGCTTAGTCGGCGGAGGCGTCGGGGAGCTGTTTTTT CASSLVGGGVGELFF
TRBJ2-1 few TRBV6-2/TRBV6-3 TRBD2 TGTGCCAGCAGTTACTCCGGGACTAGCGTCTACAATGAGCAGTTCTTC CASSYSGTSVYNEQFF
TRBJ2-7 many TRBV3-1 - TGTGCCAGCAGCGGTGGGAGGACAGGAACGTACGAGCGGCAGTACTTC CASSGGRTGTYERQYF
TRBJ2-3 few TRBV4-3 - TGCGCCAGCAGCCAAGGAGTGGGAAGCACAGATACGCAGTATTTT CASSQGVGSTDTQYF